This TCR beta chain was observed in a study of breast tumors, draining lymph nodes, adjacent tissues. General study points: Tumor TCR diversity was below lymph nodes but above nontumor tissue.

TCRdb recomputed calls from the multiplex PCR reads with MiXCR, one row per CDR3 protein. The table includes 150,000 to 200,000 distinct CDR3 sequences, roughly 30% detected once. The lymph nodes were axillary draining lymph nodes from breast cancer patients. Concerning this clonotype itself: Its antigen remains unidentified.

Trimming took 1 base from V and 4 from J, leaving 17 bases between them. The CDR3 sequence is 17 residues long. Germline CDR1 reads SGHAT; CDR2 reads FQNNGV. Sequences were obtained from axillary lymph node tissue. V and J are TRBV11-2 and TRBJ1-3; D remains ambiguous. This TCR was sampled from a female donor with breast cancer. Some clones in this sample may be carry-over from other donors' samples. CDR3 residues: CASSLGRRSLSGNTIYF. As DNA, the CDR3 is TGTGCCAGCAGCTTAGGCCGCAGGTCTTTAAGCGGAAACACCATATATTTT.